These 19 T cell receptor beta chains came from one sample sequenced in a study of blood T cell repertoires in COVID-19. TCRdb keeps only in-frame clones here, not all; method: immunoSEQ multiplex PCR. The repertoire holds around 350,000 clones, with more than 85% as singletons. Material: peripheral blood. These receptors were taken from a human donor in a cohort sampled during active COVID-19.

This chain uses TRBV5-1 with TRBJ2-5; D is possibly TRBD2 (7 bases). CDR1 and CDR2 (germline): SGHRS, YFSETQ. Trimming stripped 2 bases from V and 4 bases from J, with 21 bases between. The CDR3 is 17 residues long. CDR3 bases: TGCGCCAGCAGCTTCTACTCTTTCTGGGGGGGGCTAGAGACCCAGTACTTC. Its translation is CASSFYSFWGGLETQYF.

The chain links TRBV30 to TRBJ2-7; D might be TRBD1 (5 bases). The CDR3 runs 12 residues. Looked up from germline, CDR1 is GTSNPN and CDR2 is SVGIG (reference sequence). V was pared by 3 bases and J by 7 bases, with 13 bases between. The DNA for the CDR3 is TGTGCCTGGAGCGCCACAGGTCGGGAGCAGTACTTC. Its protein product is CAWSATGREQYF.

The chain links TRBV5-1 to TRBJ2-3; 11 positions match TRBD2. V gave up 2 bases and J gave up 4 bases; unmatched junction bases: 3. Germline V gene sequence: CDR1 SGHRS, CDR2 YFSETQ. The CDR3 has 15 amino acids. The CDR3 nucleotides are TGCGCCAGCAGCTTATTAGCGGGAGGGGCAGATACGCAGTATTTT. Amino acid sequence: CASSLLAGGADTQYF. The whole variable domain, filled in from reference TRBV5-1 and TRBJ2-3, reads KAGVTQTPRYLIKTRGQQVTLSCSPISGHRSVSWYQQTPGQGLQFLFEYFSETQRNKGNFPGRFSGRQFSNSRSEMNVSTLELGDSALYLCASSLLAGGADTQYFGPGTRLTVL.

The genes are TRBV5-1 and TRBJ2-5, with TRBD2 matching over 8 bases. Germline CDR1 SGHRS, CDR2 YFSETQ. The CDR3 extends over 15 amino acids. J gave up 3 bases and V 0 bases, and 4 bases lay outside the gene matches. CDR3 residues: CASSLDSREEETQYF. The CDR3 DNA reads TGCGCCAGCAGCTTGGACTCGCGGGAGGAAGAGACCCAGTACTTC.

This clone was seen just once. The chain joins TRBV15 to TRBJ2-7; the D gene is possibly TRBD1 (5 bases). The CDR3 has 14 amino acids. The germline V gene encodes CDR1 LNHNV and CDR2 YYDKDF (reference sequence). V lost 5 bases and J lost 0, with 11 bases in between. CDR3 amino acids: CATSAGSGSYEQYF. The CDR3 DNA reads TGTGCCACCAGCGCAGGGTCGGGCTCCTACGAGCAGTACTTC.

To note about this clone: Other DNA sequences in this specimen translate into the identical CDR3. The V call is TRBV5-1, the J call TRBJ1-1; possible D gene TRBD1, 5 bases. Per the germline V gene, CDR1 is SGHRS and CDR2 is YFSETQ. V was clipped by 0 bases and J by 0 bases, with 9 bases between them. The CDR3 is 15 amino acids. The CDR3 spells CASSLAGGVNTEAFF. The CDR3 coding sequence is TGCGCCAGCAGCTTGGCCGGGGGAGTGAACACTGAAGCTTTCTTT.

This chain joins TRBV2 and TRBJ1-1; 9 bases are shared with TRBD1. The junction had 12 bases not matched to a gene; V was cut back by 4 bases and J by 0 bases. Per the germline V gene, CDR1 is SNHLY and CDR2 is FYNNEI. The length of the CDR3 is 18 residues. This chain's CDR3 is CASSGALDRGGMNTEAFF. CDR3 in DNA: TGTGCCAGCAGTGGGGCCTTGGACAGGGGAGGGATGAACACTGAAGCTTTCTTT.

The chain carries TRBV3-1 (or the pseudogene TRBV3-2) and TRBJ2-5; possible D gene TRBD2, 5 bases. This CDR3 has 13 amino acids. V was cut by 3 bases and J by 5 bases, with 10 bases left in between. CDR1 LGHDT and CDR2 YNNKEL come from the germline V gene (reference sequence). CDR3 loop: CASSHSGKETQYF. The CDR3 coding sequence is TGTGCCAGCAGCCATTCGGGGAAGGAGACCCAGTACTTC.

The genes are TRBV28 and TRBJ1-6, with unresolved D. V lost 7 bases, J lost 3 bases, and 10 bases lay in between. The CDR3 has 14 residues. Germline V lookup: CDR1 MDHEN, CDR2 SYDVKM. The CDR3 region has the DNA TGTGCCAGCAACAGACGGGGCTATAATTCACCCCTCCACTTT. This sequence encodes CASNRRGYNSPLHF. The whole variable domain, filled in from reference TRBV28 and TRBJ1-6, reads DVKVTQSSRYLVKRTGEKVFLECVQDMDHENMFWYRQDPGLGLRLIYFSYDVKMKEKGDIPEGYSVSREKKERFSLILESASTNQTSMYLCASNRRGYNSPLHFGNGTRLTVT.

This chain joins TRBV10-2 and TRBJ2-7; 7 nucleotides match TRBD1. The CDR3 has 14 residues. The germline CDR1 and CDR2 sequences are WSHSY and SAAADI. The V and J ends lost 7 bases and 7 bases, in that order; junction bases with no gene match: 13. The CDR3 DNA reads TGCGCCAGCACACCGGCACAGGGGCGAAAGGAGCAGTACTTC. Amino acid sequence: CASTPAQGRKEQYF.

This clone was picked up many times. V usage is TRBV10-3 and J usage is TRBJ2-7; weak D call: TRBD2 (5 bases). Trimming shortened V by 3 bases and J by 5 bases, and 8 bases separated the two germline ends. The CDR3 spans 12 residues. Germline values: CDR1 ENHRY, CDR2 SYGVKD. The CDR3 region is CAISDRGDEQYF. Here the CDR3 DNA reads TGTGCCATCAGTGACCGGGGAGACGAGCAGTACTTC.

The rearrangement joins TRBV19 to TRBJ1-1; D unresolved. Germline V lookup: CDR1 LNHDA, CDR2 SQIVND (reference sequence). Trimming removed 3 bases from V and 2 bases from J, with 4 bases in between. The CDR3 extends over 12 amino acids. CDR3 coding DNA: TGTGCCAGTAGTATCTTAAACACTGAAGCTTTCTTT. Translated, it gives CASSILNTEAFF.

This chain links TRBV3-1 (or the pseudogene TRBV3-2) with TRBJ1-2, with D maybe TRBD1 (6 bases). The germline V gene has CDR1 LGHDT and CDR2 YNNKEL (reference sequence). The germline V and J ends were trimmed by 0 bases and 4 bases, with 15 bases remaining between them. The CDR3 loop spans 16 amino acids. CDR3: CASSQDYHQGLYGYTF. In DNA, the CDR3 is TGTGCCAGCAGCCAAGATTATCACCAGGGGCTCTATGGCTACACCTTC.

This sequence joins TRBV5-1 and TRBJ2-1; 12 nucleotides line up with TRBD2. The CDR3 sequence is 14 residues long. Germline values: CDR1 SGHRS, CDR2 YFSETQ. V lost 7 bases to trimming and J lost 8 bases; unmatched junction nucleotides: 7. In DNA, the CDR3 is TGCGCCAGCCAGACTAGCGGGAGACGGGATGAGCAGTTCTTC. Encoded protein: CASQTSGRRDEQFF.

The chain is built from TRBV2 and TRBJ2-2; TRBD2 agrees at 8 bases. Germline loops: CDR1 SNHLY, CDR2 FYNNEI. V was clipped by 0 bases and J by 0 bases; unmatched bases: 12. The CDR3 is made up of 20 amino acids. The CDR3 DNA reads TGTGCCAGCAGTGAAGCGCTAGGCCTAGCGGGCTCTGCGAACACCGGGGAGCTGTTTTTT. It specifies CASSEALGLAGSANTGELFF.

The chain is built from TRBV7-3 and TRBJ2-3; TRBD2 agrees at 11 bases. The V segment lost 4 bases and the J segment 1 base; nucleotides outside the gene matches: 4. There are 16 residues in the CDR3. Looked up from germline, CDR1 is SGHTA and CDR2 is FQGTGA. The CDR3 sequence: CASSYSGGAGTDTQYF. The DNA of the CDR3 is TGTGCCAGCAGCTATAGCGGGGGGGCCGGCACAGATACGCAGTATTTT.

This clone was detected once. The rearrangement uses TRBV21-1 and TRBJ2-7; whether TRBD1, the table's D call, matches the DNA was not checked. TRBV21-1 counts as a pseudogene. This CDR3 contains 14 residues. Here the CDR3 reads CASRNRDSWREQYF. CDR3 coding DNA: TGTGCCAGCAGGAATAGGGACAGCTGGCGCGAGCAGTACTTC.

This chain uses TRBV19 with TRBJ1-4; D is perhaps TRBD1 (6 bases). The CDR3 runs to 13 residues. The germline gives CDR1 LNHDA, CDR2 SQIVND (reference sequence). V lost 9 bases to trimming and J lost 8 bases, with 16 bases between them. The CDR3 loop is CARGARPAEKLFF. The CDR3 DNA sequence: TGTGCCAGGGGGGCGCGACCCGCCGAAAAACTGTTTTTT.

This CDR3 reads CASSQSGGSLSGNTIYF. The CDR3 nucleotides are TGTGCCAGCAGCCAAAGCGGGGGATCGCTATCTGGAAACACCATATATTTT. The rearrangement joins TRBV3-1 (or the pseudogene TRBV3-2) to TRBJ1-3, with D possibly TRBD1 on 5 matching bases. Germline lookup yields CDR1 LGHDT and CDR2 YNNKEL (reference sequence). This CDR3 is 17 amino acids long. With 2 bases removed from V and 1 base from J, the gap between germline ends came to 15 bases.